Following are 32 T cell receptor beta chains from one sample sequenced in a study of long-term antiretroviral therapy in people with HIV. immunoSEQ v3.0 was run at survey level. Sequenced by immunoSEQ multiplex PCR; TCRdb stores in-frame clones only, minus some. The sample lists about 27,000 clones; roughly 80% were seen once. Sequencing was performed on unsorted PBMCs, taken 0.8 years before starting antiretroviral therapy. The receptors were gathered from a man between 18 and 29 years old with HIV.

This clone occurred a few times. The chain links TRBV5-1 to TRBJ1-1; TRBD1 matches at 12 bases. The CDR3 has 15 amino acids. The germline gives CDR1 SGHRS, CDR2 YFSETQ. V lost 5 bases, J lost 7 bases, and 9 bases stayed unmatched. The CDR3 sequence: CASSPGQGAWGEAFF. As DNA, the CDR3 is TGCGCCAGCAGTCCGGGACAGGGGGCTTGGGGTGAAGCTTTCTTT.

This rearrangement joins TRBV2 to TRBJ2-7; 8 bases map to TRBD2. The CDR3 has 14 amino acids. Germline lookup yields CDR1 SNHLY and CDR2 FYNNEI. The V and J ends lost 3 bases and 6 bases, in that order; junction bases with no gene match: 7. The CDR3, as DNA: TGTGCCAGCAGTGATCGGCGGGAGGTGGTCGAGCAGTACTTC. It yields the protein CASSDRREVVEQYF.

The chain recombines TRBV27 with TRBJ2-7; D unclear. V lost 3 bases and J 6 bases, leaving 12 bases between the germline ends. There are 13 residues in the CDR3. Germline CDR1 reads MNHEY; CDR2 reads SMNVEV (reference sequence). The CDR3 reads CASSFSLGSEQYF. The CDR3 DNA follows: TGTGCCAGCAGTTTTTCCCTGGGGTCCGAGCAGTACTTC.

Written as DNA, the CDR3 is TGTGCCAGTAGTGGGGACAGCGGGCGGCCCCAGCATTTT. Residues: CASSGDSGRPQHF. The rearrangement links TRBV19 to TRBJ1-5, with TRBD1 identical over 7 bases. Germline loops: CDR1 LNHDA, CDR2 SQIVND (reference sequence). CDR3 length: 13 amino acids. The junction had 7 bases not matched to a gene; V was cut back by 5 bases and J by 9 bases.

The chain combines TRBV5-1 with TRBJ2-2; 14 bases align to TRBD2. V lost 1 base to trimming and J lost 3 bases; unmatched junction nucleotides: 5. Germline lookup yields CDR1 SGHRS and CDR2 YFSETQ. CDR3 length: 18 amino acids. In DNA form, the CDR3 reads TGCGCCAGCAGCTTGTGGGGGACTAGCGGGGGTGACACCGGGGAGCTGTTTTTT. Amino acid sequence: CASSLWGTSGGDTGELFF.

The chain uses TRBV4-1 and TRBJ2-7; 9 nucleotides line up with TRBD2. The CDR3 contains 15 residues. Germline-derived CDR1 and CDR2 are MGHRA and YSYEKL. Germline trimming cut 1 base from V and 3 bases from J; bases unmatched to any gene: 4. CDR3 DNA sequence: TGCGCCAGCAGCCAAGTCCCGACTAGCGGCTACGAGCAGTACTTC. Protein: CASSQVPTSGYEQYF.

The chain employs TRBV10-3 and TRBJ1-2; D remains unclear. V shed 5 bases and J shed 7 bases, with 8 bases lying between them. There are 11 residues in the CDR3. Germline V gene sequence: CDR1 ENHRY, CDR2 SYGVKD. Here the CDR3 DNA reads TGTGCCATCAGTACCCGCGGTGGCTACACCTTC. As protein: CAISTRGGYTF.

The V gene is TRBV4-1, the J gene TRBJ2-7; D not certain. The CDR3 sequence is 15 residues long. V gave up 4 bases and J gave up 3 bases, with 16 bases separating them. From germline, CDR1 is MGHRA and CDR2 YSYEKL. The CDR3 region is CASSLKLFSVYEQYF. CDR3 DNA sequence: TGCGCCAGCAGCCTAAAGCTTTTTTCGGTCTACGAGCAGTACTTC.

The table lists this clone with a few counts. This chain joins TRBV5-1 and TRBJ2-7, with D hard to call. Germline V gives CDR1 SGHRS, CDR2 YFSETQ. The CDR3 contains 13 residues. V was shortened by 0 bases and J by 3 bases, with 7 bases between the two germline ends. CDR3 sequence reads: CASSLDLGYEQYF. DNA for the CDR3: TGCGCCAGCAGCTTGGATCTGGGCTACGAGCAGTACTTC. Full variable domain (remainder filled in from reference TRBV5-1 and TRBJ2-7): KAGVTQTPRYLIKTRGQQVTLSCSPISGHRSVSWYQQTPGQGLQFLFEYFSETQRNKGNFPGRFSGRQFSNSRSEMNVSTLELGDSALYLCASSLDLGYEQYFGPGTRLTVT.

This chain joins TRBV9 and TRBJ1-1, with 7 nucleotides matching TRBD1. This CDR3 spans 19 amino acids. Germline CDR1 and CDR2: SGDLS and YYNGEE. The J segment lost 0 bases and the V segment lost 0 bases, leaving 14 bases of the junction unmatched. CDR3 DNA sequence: TGTGCCAGCAGCGTAGGGGACATTGGAAGGGGGCTTCTGAACACTGAAGCTTTCTTT. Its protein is CASSVGDIGRGLLNTEAFF.

The CDR3 DNA follows: TGCGCCAGCAGCCAAGAGCCGGGGGCGGATGAGCAGTTCTTC. Protein: CASSQEPGADEQFF. This chain uses TRBV4-1 with TRBJ2-1; D might be TRBD1 or TRBD2, each matching 6 bases. The V end was cut by 0 bases, the J end by 8 bases, with 11 bases between. Germline-derived CDR1 and CDR2 are MGHRA and YSYEKL. The length of the CDR3 is 14 residues.

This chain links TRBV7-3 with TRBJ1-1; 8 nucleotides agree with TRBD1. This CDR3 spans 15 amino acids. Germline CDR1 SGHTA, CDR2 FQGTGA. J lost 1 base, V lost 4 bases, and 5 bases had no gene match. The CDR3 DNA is TGTGCCAGCAGCTCGCGGACAGGGTGGAACACTGAAGCTTTCTTT. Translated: CASSSRTGWNTEAFF.

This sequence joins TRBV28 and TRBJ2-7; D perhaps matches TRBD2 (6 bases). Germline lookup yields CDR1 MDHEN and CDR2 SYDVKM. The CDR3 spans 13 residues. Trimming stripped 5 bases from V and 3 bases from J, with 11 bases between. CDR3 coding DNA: TGTGCCAGCAGTATTCGGGGACTCTACGAGCAGTACTTC. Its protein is CASSIRGLYEQYF. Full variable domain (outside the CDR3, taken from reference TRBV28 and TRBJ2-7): DVKVTQSSRYLVKRTGEKVFLECVQDMDHENMFWYRQDPGLGLRLIYFSYDVKMKEKGDIPEGYSVSREKKERFSLILESASTNQTSMYLCASSIRGLYEQYFGPGTRLTVT.

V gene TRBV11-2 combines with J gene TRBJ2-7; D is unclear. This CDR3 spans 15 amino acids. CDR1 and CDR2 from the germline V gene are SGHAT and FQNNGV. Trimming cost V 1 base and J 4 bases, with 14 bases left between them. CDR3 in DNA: TGTGCCAGCAGCTTAGGTGGTTCGGGTAGTTACGAGCAGTACTTC. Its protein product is CASSLGGSGSYEQYF.

CDR3 bases: TGTGCCAGCAGCAAATCGGGTGGGGTCAGATTACTCTCTGGAAACACCATATATTTT. Translation gives CASSKSGGVRLLSGNTIYF. V and J are TRBV21-1 and TRBJ1-3. TRBV21-1 is noted as a pseudogene. The length of the CDR3 is 19 residues.

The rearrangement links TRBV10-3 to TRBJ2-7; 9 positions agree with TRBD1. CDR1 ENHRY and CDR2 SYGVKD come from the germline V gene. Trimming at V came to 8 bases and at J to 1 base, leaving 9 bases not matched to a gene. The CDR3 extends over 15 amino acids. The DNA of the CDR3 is TGTGCCATCGTCATCGGGACAGGGTCGTCCTACGAGCAGTACTTC. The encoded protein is CAIVIGTGSSYEQYF.

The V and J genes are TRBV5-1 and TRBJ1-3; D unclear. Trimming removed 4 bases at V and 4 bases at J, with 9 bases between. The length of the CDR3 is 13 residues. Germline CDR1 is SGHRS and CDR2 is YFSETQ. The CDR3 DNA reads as TGCGCCAGCAGCGGGGAGACCGGAAACACCATATATTTT. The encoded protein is CASSGETGNTIYF.

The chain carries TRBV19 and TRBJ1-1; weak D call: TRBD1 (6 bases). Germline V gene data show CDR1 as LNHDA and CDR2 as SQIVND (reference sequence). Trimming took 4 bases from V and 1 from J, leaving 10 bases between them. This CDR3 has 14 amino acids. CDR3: CASSTQDRNTEAFF. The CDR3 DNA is TGTGCCAGTAGTACCCAGGACAGGAACACTGAAGCTTTCTTT. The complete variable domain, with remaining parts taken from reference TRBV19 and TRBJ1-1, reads DGGITQSPKYLFRKEGQNVTLSCEQNLNHDAMYWYRQDPGQGLRLIYYSQIVNDFQKGDIAEGYSVSREKKESFPLTVTSAQKNPTAFYLCASSTQDRNTEAFFGQGTRLTVV.

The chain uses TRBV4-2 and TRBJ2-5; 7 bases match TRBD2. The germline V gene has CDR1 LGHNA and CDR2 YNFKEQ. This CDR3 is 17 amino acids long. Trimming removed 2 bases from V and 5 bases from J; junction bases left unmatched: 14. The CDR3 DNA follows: TGTGCCAGCAGCCAACGTTACCCGGGACTACCAAAGGAGACCCAGTACTTC. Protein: CASSQRYPGLPKETQYF.

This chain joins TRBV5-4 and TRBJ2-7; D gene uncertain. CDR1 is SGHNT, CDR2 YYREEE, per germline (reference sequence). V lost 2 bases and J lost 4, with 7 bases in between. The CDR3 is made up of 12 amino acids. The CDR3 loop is CASSFGQYEQYF. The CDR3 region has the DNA TGTGCCAGCAGCTTTGGGCAATACGAGCAGTACTTC.

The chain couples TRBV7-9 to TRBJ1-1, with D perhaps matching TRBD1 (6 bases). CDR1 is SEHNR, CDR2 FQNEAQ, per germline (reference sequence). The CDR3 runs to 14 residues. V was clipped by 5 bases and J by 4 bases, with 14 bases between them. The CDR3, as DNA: TGTGCCAGCAGCCAGGAGGGGGTTAGCACTGAAGCTTTCTTT. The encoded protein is CASSQEGVSTEAFF.

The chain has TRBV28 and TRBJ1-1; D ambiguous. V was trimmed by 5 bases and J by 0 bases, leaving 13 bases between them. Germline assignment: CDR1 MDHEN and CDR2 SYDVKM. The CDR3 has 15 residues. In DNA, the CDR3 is TGTGCCAGCAGTCCTCCGGGAGGACTGAACACTGAAGCTTTCTTT. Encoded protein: CASSPPGGLNTEAFF.

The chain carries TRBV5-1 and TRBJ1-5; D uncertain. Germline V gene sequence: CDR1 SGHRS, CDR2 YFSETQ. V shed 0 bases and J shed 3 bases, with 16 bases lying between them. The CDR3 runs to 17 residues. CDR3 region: CASSLAPQASPNQPQHF. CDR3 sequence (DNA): TGCGCCAGCAGCTTGGCCCCGCAAGCCTCCCCCAATCAGCCCCAGCATTTT.

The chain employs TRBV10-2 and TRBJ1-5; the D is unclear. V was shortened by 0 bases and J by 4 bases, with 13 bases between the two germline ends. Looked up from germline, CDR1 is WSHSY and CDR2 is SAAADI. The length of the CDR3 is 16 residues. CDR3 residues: CASSESMLSGNQPQHF. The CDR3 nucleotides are TGCGCCAGCAGTGAGTCGATGTTATCCGGGAATCAGCCCCAGCATTTT.

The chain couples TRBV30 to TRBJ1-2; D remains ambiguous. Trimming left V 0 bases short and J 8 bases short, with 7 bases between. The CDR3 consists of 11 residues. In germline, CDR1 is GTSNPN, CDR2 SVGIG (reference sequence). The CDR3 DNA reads TGTGCCTGGAGTGTAGTTAGCGGCTACACCTTC. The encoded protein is CAWSVVSGYTF. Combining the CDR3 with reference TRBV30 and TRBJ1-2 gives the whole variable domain SQTIHQWPATLVQPVGSPLSLECTVEGTSNPNLYWYRQAAGRGLQLLFYSVGIGQISSEVPQNLSASRPQDRQFILSSKKLLLSDSGFYLCAWSVVSGYTFGSGTRLTVV.

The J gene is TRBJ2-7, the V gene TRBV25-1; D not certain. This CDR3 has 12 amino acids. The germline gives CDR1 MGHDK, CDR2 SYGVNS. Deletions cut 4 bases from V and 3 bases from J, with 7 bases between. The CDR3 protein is CASSGGFYEQYF. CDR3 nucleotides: TGTGCCAGCAGTGGCGGATTCTACGAGCAGTACTTC.

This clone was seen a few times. The CDR3 nucleotides read TGTGCCAGCAGCTTAGAGAATGGGCTAGCTGGGTACGAGCAGTACTTC. Translated: CASSLENGLAGYEQYF. The chain couples TRBV7-8 to TRBJ2-7, with D maybe TRBD2 (5 bases). Per germline, CDR1 SGHVS and CDR2 FQNEAQ. The CDR3 runs to 16 residues. With 1 base removed from V and 4 bases from J, the gap between germline ends came to 17 bases.

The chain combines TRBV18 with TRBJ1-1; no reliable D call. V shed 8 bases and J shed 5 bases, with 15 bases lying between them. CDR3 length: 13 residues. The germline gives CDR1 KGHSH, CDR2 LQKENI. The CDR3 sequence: CASGTGPRTEAFF. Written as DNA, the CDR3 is TGTGCCAGCGGAACCGGGCCCCGGACTGAAGCTTTCTTT.

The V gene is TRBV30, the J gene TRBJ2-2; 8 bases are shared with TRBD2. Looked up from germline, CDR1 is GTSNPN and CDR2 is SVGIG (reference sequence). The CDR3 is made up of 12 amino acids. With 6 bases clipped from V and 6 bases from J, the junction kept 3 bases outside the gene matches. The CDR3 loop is CACAGGSGELFF. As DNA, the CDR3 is TGTGCCTGCGCGGGAGGCTCCGGGGAGCTGTTTTTT. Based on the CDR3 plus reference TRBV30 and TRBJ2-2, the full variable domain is SQTIHQWPATLVQPVGSPLSLECTVEGTSNPNLYWYRQAAGRGLQLLFYSVGIGQISSEVPQNLSASRPQDRQFILSSKKLLLSDSGFYLCACAGGSGELFFGEGSRLTVL.

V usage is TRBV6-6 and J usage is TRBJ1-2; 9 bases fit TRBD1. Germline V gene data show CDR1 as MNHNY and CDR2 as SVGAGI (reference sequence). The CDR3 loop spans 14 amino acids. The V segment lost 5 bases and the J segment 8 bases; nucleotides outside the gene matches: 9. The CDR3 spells CASSNWEQGAGYTF. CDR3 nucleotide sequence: TGTGCCAGCAGTAATTGGGAACAGGGGGCCGGCTACACCTTC.

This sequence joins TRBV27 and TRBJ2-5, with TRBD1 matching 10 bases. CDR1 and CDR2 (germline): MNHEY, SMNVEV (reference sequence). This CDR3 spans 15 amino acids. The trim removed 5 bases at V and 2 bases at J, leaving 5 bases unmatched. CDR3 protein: CASSAVDRGQETQYF. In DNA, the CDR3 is TGTGCCAGCAGTGCCGTGGACAGGGGGCAAGAGACCCAGTACTTC.

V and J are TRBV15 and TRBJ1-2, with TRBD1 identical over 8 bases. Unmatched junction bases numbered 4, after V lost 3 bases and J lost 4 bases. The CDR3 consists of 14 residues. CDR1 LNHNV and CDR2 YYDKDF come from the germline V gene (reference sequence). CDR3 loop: CATSSGQGGYGYTF. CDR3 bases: TGTGCCACCAGCAGCGGACAGGGTGGCTATGGCTACACCTTC.